This TCR beta chain was identified during a study of T-cell memory formation after mild COVID-19. Background on the study: TCR clusters were mostly donor specific.

The V gene end was trimmed by 10 bases and the J gene end by 4 bases; junction bases not matched to a gene: 2. CDR3 length: 12 residues. Germline V gives CDR1 SGHTA, CDR2 FQGNSA. Broader study findings: There were some responding clones in pre-infection memory, which suggested that cross-reactive memory had joined. CD4+ contracting clones lay mainly in CM and EM, CD8+ ones in EMRA.

Researchers used 5'RACE with constant-segment primers to make TCR alpha and TCR beta cDNA libraries that carry sample barcodes and UMIs. MiXCR, run by TCRdb on the 5' RACE reads, gives a single entry per CDR3 protein. The sample consists of approximately 400,000 distinct CDR3 sequences, roughly a quarter of them appearing once. About this clonotype: Its antigen is as yet unknown.

The specimen sequenced was PBMCs or a T cell subset sorted from them (not recorded which). The chain joins TRBV7-2 to TRBJ2-7; 12 bases match TRBD2. This TCR came from an adult woman who had mild COVID-19 (a few samples of this study predate the infection). Cell type and time point are not known. Here the CDR3 DNA reads TGTGCCATACTAGCGGGGGGATACGAGCAGTACTTC. Translation gives CAILAGGYEQYF.